What follows describes a single TCR beta chain. In its sample, this clone was seen once. The antigen it binds to is not known. Base quality data are lacking; no much larger clone is found one base away. The library was produced with the immunoSEQ multiplex PCR assay. The multiplex PCR relied on a mix of 60 forward primers for TCR Vbeta segments and 13 reverse primers for TCR Jbeta segments. The CDR3 region of rearranged TCR beta genes was amplified from genomic DNA by a multiplex PCR assay. On the Illumina HiSeq System, the amplified TCR beta libraries were sequenced as 87-base-pair reads. The authors processed their data as follows. In a later analysis, 77 million or so unique TCR beta chains were counted across the approximately 620 repertoires, and roughly 10 million of these chains were shared by at least two donors. Raw reads were error-corrected and collapsed into unique sequences with a nearest-neighbor algorithm that merged closely related sequences to remove PCR and sequencing errors. To assign V, D and J gene segments, CDR3 sequences were aligned to IMGT reference sequences. For a sequence to be retained, a match of at least six nucleotides to both a V gene segment and a J gene segment was required. Rearrangements were classified as productive when the CDR3 lacked stop codons and remained in frame with V and J, and all other rearrangements were classified as non-productive. CDR3 was defined according to IMGT convention as the region running from the second conserved V-encoded cysteine to the conserved J-encoded phenylalanine. The earlier analysis of about 620 of the donors excluded sequences that lacked an unambiguous match to a single V gene segment. An earlier analysis of 587 of the donors called V segments functional above 56.7% productive rearrangements and segregating when the between-donor standard deviation exceeded 5%. A statistical classification framework was developed to diagnose cytomegalovirus status using the catalog of TCR beta chain sequences. A later analysis assigned V and J genes by comparing TCR nucleotide sequences with IMGT/GENE-DB human TR gene sequences. A later analysis assigned CDR3 sequences and most-parsimonious VDJ recombination scenarios with the TCRdist pipeline. In a later analysis, every TCR beta chain was defined by the combination of its CDR3 amino acid sequence and its V-gene family, and reads without a unique V-gene family were dropped. A later analysis removed 550 to 700 highly shared, low-generation-probability nucleotide sequences to deal with suspected cross-contamination and a sequencing artifact. For each public chain, a later analysis derived a clonal expansion index from normalized ranks of inferred template counts within each repertoire. In a later analysis, generation probabilities were computed using a VDJ recombination model fitted to out-of-frame rearrangements, and the results were checked against IGoR. Hypergeometric tests were used in a later analysis to score TCR-TCR, TCR-HLA and TCR-CMV co-occurrence, with a repertoire-size bias correction applied to the TCR pairs. To estimate false discovery rates, a later analysis permuted the HLA or CMV assignments 20 times. In a later analysis, co-occurring TCRs were grouped using DBSCAN, with TCRdist sequence similarity added in when clustering inside HLA-allele-positive subsets. Repertoires with fewer than 30,000 or more than 120,000 public chains were left out of co-occurrence clustering, as were five repertoires with anomalous nucleotide sharing. The table comes from immuneACCESS by way of TCRdb, which keeps in-frame sequences with V and J called. Part of the clones is missing from these tables; in studies checked, under half for an unresolved V gene and the rest for unknown reasons. The V and J calls and clone size were taken over from that table, and D and trimming were inferred from the DNA. The sample table contains fewer than 200,000 clones; only one count was recorded for around 78% of them. About 0.8% of the sample rests with the top ten.

This record belongs to a study of cytomegalovirus exposure and HLA in healthy donors (TCRdb year 2017). For the wider study: An earlier analysis of fewer than 750 of the donors reported about 280 Gb of sequence data and 100 million to 120 million unique TCR beta sequences obtained from around 180 million T cells. Typing coverage differed by locus: A, B, C, DRB1 and DQB1 were typed in roughly 629-630 donors, DQA1 in about 510, DPA1 in some 570, and DPB1 in 450 to 480. Every repertoire in the discovery cohort had been generated on one and the same sequencing platform. To study patterns of TCR occurrence, a later analysis re-analyzed previously published TCR beta repertoires from 700 or so donors and added high-resolution HLA genotyping. Donor age, sex, ethnicity and CMV serostatus were compiled together with the repertoire data. An early release covering around 630 HLA-typed donors comprised approximately 300 gigabases of sequencing data and roughly 85 million unique TCR sequences. To predict cytomegalovirus infection status, the study combined high-throughput TCR immunosequencing, statistical association of individual TCRs with disease status, and machine learning. The study aimed to test whether cataloging public T cell receptors could reveal signatures of past pathogen exposure. An earlier analysis of 587 of the donors used high-throughput TCR beta sequencing to judge whether each TCR beta V gene segment behaved as functional or pseudogenic. Using immunosequencing, the study profiled T cell repertoires from 640 or so subjects and related those repertoires to cytomegalovirus serostatus. Among roughly 370 genotyped donors of the cohort, an average of approximately 240,000 unique TCR beta nucleotide sequences were sequenced per donor, roughly 18% of them non-productive. A few DR-DQ haplotypes were handled as single units for association and clustering because linkage in the cohort was strong. In a later genetic analysis, genome-wide SNP genotypes for about three fifths of the roughly 670 donors were used, and that subset was treated as a discovery cohort. In addition to the first cohort of 666 subjects, a separate validation cohort of approximately 120 different subjects was used. In the later analysis, no new phenotypic data were used to find candidate immune exposures; instead, reliance was placed on TCR beta sequences and their occurrence across donors. Among the roughly 410 genotyped donors, about 83% belonged to the genetic ancestry cluster associated with self-reported Caucasian donors. HLA typing included class I and class II loci at four-digit resolution. Findings and caveats that apply to the study as a whole: Broadly in line with IMGT annotations, most TCR beta V segments showed up in productive rearrangements about 87% or about 30% of the time in an earlier analysis of under 700 of the donors. The earlier analysis of approximately 590 of the donors excluded roughly 16 rarely observed V segments, including chromosome 9 orphons, because counts were too low. In a later analysis, several top co-occurrence clusters were reported to appear linked to parvovirus B19, influenza, CMV and Epstein-Barr virus. Compared with the approximately 600-donor mean, donors in an Asian-associated ancestry cluster had fewer N-insertions in productive TCRs, according to a later genetic analysis. In a later analysis, HLA-associated TCR beta chains showed more clonal expansion and lower generation probabilities than non-associated chains that were equally common. Specific HLA alleles were associated with about 17,000 TCR beta sequences at a false discovery rate of 0.05 in a later analysis. Only TCR beta chains were sequenced in this cohort, and the absence of alpha or paired-chain data limited detectable features. The study listed 164 TCR beta chains as associated with cytomegalovirus. CMV serostatus was the only immune exposure information available for the cohort. A later analysis found that TCR association rates varied across HLA loci, with DRB1 alleles showing the most associated TCRs and HLA-C alleles the fewest. Because some donors lacked HLA typing at each locus, the association tests relied only on the typed subset. The authors suggested that the approach could potentially be extended to other disease states and immunological phenotypes. Across donors, most TCR sequences were observed very rarely, whereas some public TCRs were present in many individuals. Presence/absence analyses assumed roughly uniform sequencing depth across donors, an assumption that may not hold. V-gene and J-gene trimming of TCR beta chains was associated with a missense DCLRE1C variant in a later genetic analysis, and the association was replicated in an independent cohort. Some IMGT-functional V segments, including TRBV6-2 and TRBV6-3, could not be distinguished by the 87-base-pair reads and were therefore excluded. Correlated functional status among segregating V segments might reflect linkage disequilibrium, but an unknown experimental factor could not be ruled out. A further reported finding was that TCR beta sequences accurately predicted the HLA-A and HLA-B alleles for most subjects in the first cohort. In both the original and validation cohorts, the classifier was reported to diagnose cytomegalovirus status with high specificity and sensitivity. Strong co-occurrence of HLA alleles, especially DR and DQ, made assigning TCR associations to individual alleles difficult. A group of highly shared sequence variants was considered likely to be a technical artifact of the sequencing pipeline. According to a later analysis, most CMV-associated TCR beta chains appeared to be HLA-restricted, and the HLA associations seemed to be driven largely by CMV exposure. In vitro tests confirmed that a few of the cytomegalovirus-associated TCR beta chains recognize cytomegalovirus antigens.

The cohort was made up of 666 healthy bone marrow donors. Cohort members were all nominally healthy when sampled, although unrecorded immune exposures were likely present. The donor tested CMV seronegative, placing the donor among the 350 to 400 seronegative members of the cohort. Every donor gave a peripheral blood sample, and the peripheral blood mononuclear cells from that sample were used for TCR beta sequencing. Genomic DNA extraction from the blood cell samples was performed with the Qiagen DNeasy Blood Extraction Kit. Germline trimming: 8 bases from V, 4 bases from J; junction bases outside gene matches: 5. The germline V gene (reference sequence) gives CDR1 as LNHDA and CDR2 as SQIVND. CDR3 length: 14 amino acids, cysteine to phenylalanine. CDR3 DNA only is kept here, 42 bases in frame from base 1.

The sample taken for sequencing was PBMCs. The rearrangement joined TRBV19 to TRBJ2-2; 9 junctional bases match TRBD1. The sequence was collected from a female donor in good health and CMV-seronegative. Read as DNA, the sequence is TGTGCCAGTGGGGGGACAGGGTTCACCGGGGAGCTGTTTTTT. Its coded protein is CASGGTGFTGELFF.